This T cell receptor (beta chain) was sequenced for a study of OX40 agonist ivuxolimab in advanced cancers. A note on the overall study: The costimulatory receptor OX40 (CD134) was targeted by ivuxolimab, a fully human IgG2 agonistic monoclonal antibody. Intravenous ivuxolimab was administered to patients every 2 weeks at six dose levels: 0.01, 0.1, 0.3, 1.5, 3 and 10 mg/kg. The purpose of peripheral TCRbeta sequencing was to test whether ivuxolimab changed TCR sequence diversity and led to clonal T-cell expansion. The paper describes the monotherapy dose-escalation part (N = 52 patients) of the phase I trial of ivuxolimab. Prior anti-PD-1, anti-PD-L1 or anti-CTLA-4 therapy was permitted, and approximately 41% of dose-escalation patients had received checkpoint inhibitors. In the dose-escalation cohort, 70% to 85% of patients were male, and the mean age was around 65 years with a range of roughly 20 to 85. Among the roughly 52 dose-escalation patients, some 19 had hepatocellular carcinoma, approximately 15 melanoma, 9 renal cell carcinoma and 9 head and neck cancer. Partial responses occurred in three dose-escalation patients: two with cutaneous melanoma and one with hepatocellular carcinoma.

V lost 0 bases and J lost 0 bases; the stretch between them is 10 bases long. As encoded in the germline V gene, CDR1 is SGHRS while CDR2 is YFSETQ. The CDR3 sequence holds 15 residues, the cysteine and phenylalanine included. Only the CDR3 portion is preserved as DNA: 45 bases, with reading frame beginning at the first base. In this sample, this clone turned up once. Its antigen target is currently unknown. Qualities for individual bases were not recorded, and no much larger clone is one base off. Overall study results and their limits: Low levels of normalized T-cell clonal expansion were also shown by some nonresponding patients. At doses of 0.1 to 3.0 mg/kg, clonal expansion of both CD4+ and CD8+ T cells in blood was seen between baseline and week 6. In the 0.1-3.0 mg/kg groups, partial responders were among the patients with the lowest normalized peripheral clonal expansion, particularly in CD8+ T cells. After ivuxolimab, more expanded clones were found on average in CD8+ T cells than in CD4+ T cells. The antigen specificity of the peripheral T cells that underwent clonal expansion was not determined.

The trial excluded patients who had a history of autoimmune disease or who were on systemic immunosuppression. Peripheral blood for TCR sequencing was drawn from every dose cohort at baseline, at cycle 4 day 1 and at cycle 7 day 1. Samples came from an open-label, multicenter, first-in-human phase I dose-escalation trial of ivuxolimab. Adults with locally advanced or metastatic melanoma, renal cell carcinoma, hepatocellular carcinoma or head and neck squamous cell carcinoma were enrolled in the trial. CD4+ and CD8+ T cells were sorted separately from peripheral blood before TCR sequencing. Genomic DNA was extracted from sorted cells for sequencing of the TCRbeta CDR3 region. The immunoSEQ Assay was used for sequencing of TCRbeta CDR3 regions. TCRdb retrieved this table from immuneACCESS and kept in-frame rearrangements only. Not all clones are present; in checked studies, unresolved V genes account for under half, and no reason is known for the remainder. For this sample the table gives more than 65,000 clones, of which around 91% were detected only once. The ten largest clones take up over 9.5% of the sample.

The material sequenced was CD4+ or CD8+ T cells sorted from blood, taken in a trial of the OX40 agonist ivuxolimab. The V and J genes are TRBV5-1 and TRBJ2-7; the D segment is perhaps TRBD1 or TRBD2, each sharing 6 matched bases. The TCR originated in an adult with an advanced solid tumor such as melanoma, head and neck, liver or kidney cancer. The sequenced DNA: TGCGCCAGCAGCTTGGCCGGGGGCGGCTCCTACGAGCAGTACTTC. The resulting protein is CASSLAGGGSYEQYF.